This T cell receptor beta chain was sequenced in a study of blood T cell repertoires in COVID-19. The length of the CDR3 is 15 residues. Losses at the gene ends were 6 bases for V and 7 bases for J; bases not matched to a gene: 12. Germline CDR1 is LNHDA and CDR2 is SQIVND (reference sequence). The method was immunoSEQ multiplex PCR; TCRdb's version includes in-frame clones alone and lacks a portion of them. The table records 45,000 to 70,000 clones, around 82% of them present only once. This clone has only a few counts. The sequenced material came from peripheral blood. This clonotype was sampled from a woman aged 80 or over with acute or convalescent COVID-19. The rearrangement uses TRBV19 and TRBJ2-1, with TRBD1 identical over 7 bases. Here the CDR3 DNA reads TGTGCCAGTAGACAACGAGGGACAGACCGAAATGAGCAGTTCTTC. It is translated as CASRQRGTDRNEQFF.